This entry lists 9 T cell receptor beta chains sequenced from one sample in a study of T cell responses to AZD1222 COVID-19 vaccine. Libraries were prepared by immunoSEQ multiplex PCR; TCRdb keeps only in-frame clonotypes and omits some of them. Of around 140,000 clones listed, over 75% are singletons. The sequences come from peripheral blood, collected on day 0 of AZD1222 vaccination. These receptors all stem from an adult in good health.

This sequence joins TRBV7-9 and TRBJ1-2, with 9 bases matching TRBD1. V shed 3 bases and J 2 bases; nucleotides not matched to a gene: 1. The germline gives CDR1 SEHNR, CDR2 FQNEAQ (reference sequence). This CDR3 comprises 14 residues. In DNA form, the CDR3 reads TGTGCCAGCAGCTTCGGGACAGGGAACTATGGCTACACCTTC. It specifies CASSFGTGNYGYTF.

The chain carries TRBV14 and TRBJ2-7; the match to TRBD1 covers 11 bases. The V segment lost 3 bases and the J segment 2 bases; nucleotides outside the gene matches: 3. Germline V CDR1 and CDR2: SGHDN, FVKESK. The CDR3 extends over 15 amino acids. The CDR3, as DNA: TGTGCCAGCAGCCAGGGACAGGGGGGTCCCTACGAGCAGTACTTC. Its translation: CASSQGQGGPYEQYF.

This clone appeared a few times. The CDR3, as DNA: TGTGCCAGCAGCTTTGGGCAGGGACTGTTTACCTTC. As protein: CASSFGQGLFTF. The V and J genes are TRBV5-4 and TRBJ1-2; a weak D match, TRBD1 (5 bases). V lost 2 bases and J 14 bases, leaving 16 bases between the germline ends. The CDR3 contains 12 residues. The germline CDR1 and CDR2 sequences are SGHNT and YYREEE (reference sequence). Drawing the rest from reference TRBV5-4 and TRBJ1-2, the complete variable domain is ETGVTQSPTHLIKTRGQQVTLRCSSQSGHNTVSWYQQALGQGPQFIFQYYREEENGRGNFPPRFSGLQFPNYSSELNVNALELDDSALYLCASSFGQGLFTFGSGTRLTVV.

This clone was seen just once. The chain recombines TRBV7-2 with TRBJ2-7; D may be TRBD2 (7 bases). Trimming cost V 0 bases and J 4 bases, with 10 bases left between them. CDR3 length equals 14 residues. The germline V gene encodes CDR1 SGHTA and CDR2 FQGNSA. The CDR3 is CASSLAGGPYEQYF. As DNA, the CDR3 is TGTGCCAGCAGCTTAGCGGGGGGGCCTTACGAGCAGTACTTC.

This clone was detected only once. V and J are TRBV13 and TRBJ2-1; 9 nucleotides line up with TRBD2. Germline CDR1 PRHDT, CDR2 FYEKMQ (reference sequence). The CDR3 spans 15 residues. Trimming cost V 8 bases and J 8 bases; bases outside gene matches: 13. DNA for the CDR3: TGTGCCAGCCTAAAGACGGGACTAGCAGTCCATGAGCAGTTCTTC. It is translated as CASLKTGLAVHEQFF.

The rearrangement uses TRBV5-6 and TRBJ2-5; either TRBD1 or TRBD2 may fit D (6 bases each). The CDR3 length is 15 residues. Per the germline V gene, CDR1 is SGHDT and CDR2 is YYEEEE. V lost 0 bases and J 4 bases, leaving 13 bases between the germline ends. CDR3 in DNA: TGTGCCAGCAGCTTGGTAGGGGGGTCGGGAGAGACCCAGTACTTC. Residues: CASSLVGGSGETQYF.

The rearrangement links TRBV7-2 to TRBJ2-3; D gene ambiguous. CDR1 is SGHTA and CDR2 is FQGNSA in the germline V gene. CDR3 length equals 11 residues. V was clipped by 6 bases and J by 2 bases, with 3 bases between them. CDR3 region: CASRATDTQYF. CDR3 coding DNA: TGTGCCAGCAGGGCCACAGATACGCAGTATTTT.

For the CDR3, the DNA is TGTGCCAGCAGTTACTCGTCCGGGCACACTGAAGCTTTCTTT. Protein: CASSYSSGHTEAFF. V gene TRBV6-6 combines with J gene TRBJ1-1; D call uncertain. V was shortened by 0 bases and J by 3 bases, with 8 bases between the two germline ends. Germline V gene sequence: CDR1 MNHNY, CDR2 SVGAGI (reference sequence). The CDR3 sequence is 14 residues long.

J is TRBJ2-2 and V is TRBV19, with 7 bases lining up with TRBD2. Germline assignment: CDR1 LNHDA and CDR2 SQIVND (reference sequence). The CDR3 runs 16 residues. V dropped 2 bases and J dropped 4; count of bases not matched to a gene: 7. Written as DNA, the CDR3 is TGTGCCAGTAGTATAAACCCAGCGGGGATCACCGGGGAGCTGTTTTTT. This sequence encodes CASSINPAGITGELFF.